These 22 T cell receptor beta chains originate from one sample sequenced in a study of immune characteristics of hereditary and idiopathic chronic pancreatitis. Patients undergoing total pancreatectomy with islet autotransplantation (TPIAT) were the source of the chronic pancreatitis pancreas tissue. The method behind the library was the immunoSEQ multiplex PCR assay. This is the immuneACCESS table as TCRdb keeps it, with only in-frame sequences that have V and J called. A part of the clones is gone; compared with another copy, unresolved V genes explain less than half, and the rest is unexplained. The sample table holds approximately 9,800 clones, of which roughly 80% were seen once. The ten largest clonotypes hold more than 13% of the sample. The sequenced sample was pancreas tissue with idiopathic chronic pancreatitis. According to the study, the label for this sample's cell subset or site signals: chronic pancreatitis without an identified cause. These receptors were collected from a human donor with chronic pancreatitis.

The chain recombines TRBV27 with TRBJ1-2, with D unresolved. The CDR3 length is 14 residues. CDR1 MNHEY and CDR2 SMNVEV come from the germline V gene (reference sequence). Trimming removed 5 bases from V and 1 base from J, with 11 bases in between. This CDR3 is CASSPTGYNYGYTF. The CDR3, as DNA: TGTGCCAGCAGTCCGACCGGGTATAACTATGGCTACACCTTC.

The chain uses TRBV3-1 (or the pseudogene TRBV3-2) and TRBJ2-5; weak D call: TRBD2 (6 bases). Between the trimmed V and J ends, which lost 3 bases and 4 bases, there was a span of 9 bases. The V gene's germline CDR1 is LGHDT and CDR2 YNNKEL (reference sequence). The CDR3 covers 13 residues. The CDR3 here is CASSHSGGETQYF. DNA of the CDR3: TGTGCCAGCAGCCATAGCGGAGGAGAGACCCAGTACTTC.

V and J are TRBV19 and TRBJ2-2, with a tentative D call TRBD2 (5 bases). V gave up 3 bases and J gave up 1 base, with 9 bases separating them. The CDR3 is 15 residues long. Per the germline V gene, CDR1 is LNHDA and CDR2 is SQIVND (reference sequence). CDR3 residues: CASSISRGNTGELFF. In nucleotides, the CDR3 is TGTGCCAGTAGTATCAGTCGGGGGAACACCGGGGAGCTGTTTTTT.

The chain is built from TRBV7-9 and TRBJ1-4; 9 bases align to TRBD1. This CDR3 spans 16 amino acids. The J segment lost 8 bases and the V segment lost 2 bases, leaving 9 bases of the junction unmatched. Germline CDR1 and CDR2: SEHNR and FQNEAQ (reference sequence). For the CDR3, the DNA is TGTGCCAGCAGCTTACCGACAGGGGGGGATCTGGAAAAACTGTTTTTT. This gives the protein CASSLPTGGDLEKLFF.

The J gene is TRBJ1-6, the V gene TRBV21-1; the table's D gene call, TRBD1, was not cross checked with the DNA. TRBV21-1 is described as a pseudogene. There are 17 residues in the CDR3. This CDR3 is CASSKDPGQGNNSPLHF. The DNA for the CDR3 is TGTGCCAGCAGCAAAGACCCCGGACAGGGGAATAATTCACCCCTCCACTTT.

This clone occurred once. The J gene is TRBJ1-2, the V gene TRBV30; D is ambiguous. V was shortened by 0 bases and J by 10 bases, with 9 bases between the two germline ends. CDR1 is GTSNPN, CDR2 SVGIG, per germline (reference sequence). The CDR3 has 11 residues. This chain's CDR3 is CAWSVNILYTF. CDR3 nucleotides: TGTGCCTGGAGTGTAAACATCCTCTACACCTTC.

The gene calls are TRBV3-1 (or the pseudogene TRBV3-2) and TRBJ1-1; weak D call: TRBD1 (5 bases). The ends were cut back, 4 bases at V and 0 bases at J, with 12 bases in the middle. This CDR3 has 15 residues. Germline V gene lookup returns CDR1 LGHDT and CDR2 YNNKEL (reference sequence). CDR3 loop: CASSPGPLLNTEAFF. CDR3 nucleotide sequence: TGTGCCAGCAGCCCGGGACCCCTTCTGAACACTGAAGCTTTCTTT.

In this sample, this clone turned up a few times. V gene TRBV5-1 combines with J gene TRBJ2-1, with D perhaps TRBD1 (5 bases). The germline V and J ends were trimmed by 2 bases and 6 bases, with 21 bases remaining between them. The germline V gene has CDR1 SGHRS and CDR2 YFSETQ. The length of the CDR3 is 17 residues. The chain's CDR3 is CASSLRPVGDSINEQFF. The CDR3, as DNA: TGCGCCAGCAGCTTACGTCCCGTAGGGGATTCCATCAATGAGCAGTTCTTC.

The V and J genes are TRBV19 and TRBJ2-1; 9 bases line up with TRBD2. Trimming cost V 5 bases and J 5 bases; bases outside gene matches: 13. CDR1 is LNHDA and CDR2 is SQIVND in the germline V gene (reference sequence). The CDR3 runs to 17 residues. This chain's CDR3 is CASSPGTSPMFNNEQFF. CDR3 bases: TGTGCCAGTAGTCCCGGGACTAGCCCGATGTTTAACAATGAGCAGTTCTTC.

V is TRBV5-1 and J is TRBJ2-3; D ambiguous. The CDR3 loop spans 14 amino acids. CDR1 is SGHRS and CDR2 is YFSETQ in the germline V gene. V dropped 0 bases and J dropped 0 bases, with 5 bases sitting between them. For the CDR3, the DNA is TGCGCCAGCAGCTTGGCGGTCAGCACAGATACGCAGTATTTT. It codes for CASSLAVSTDTQYF.

The V call is TRBV4-1, the J call TRBJ1-5; TRBD1 matches 7 bases. V dropped 1 base and J dropped 2; count of bases not matched to a gene: 5. There are 16 residues in the CDR3. CDR1 and CDR2 (germline): MGHRA, YSYEKL. CDR3 DNA: TGCGCCAGCAGCCAAGCCCAGGGGGTGGGCAATCAGCCCCAGCATTTT. This encodes CASSQAQGVGNQPQHF.

J is TRBJ2-1 and V is TRBV6-1; the D gene could be TRBD1 or TRBD2 (6 bases each). This CDR3 comprises 15 residues. Per the germline V gene, CDR1 is MNHNS and CDR2 is SASEGT. V was shortened by 3 bases and J by 9 bases, with 18 bases between the two germline ends. CDR3 residues: CASSEGRGLLGEQFF. The CDR3 DNA sequence: TGTGCCAGCAGTGAGGGCCGGGGGCTTCTGGGTGAGCAGTTCTTC.

V gene TRBV28 combines with J gene TRBJ2-5; the D call may be TRBD1 or TRBD2 (6 bases each). From germline, CDR1 is MDHEN and CDR2 SYDVKM. The CDR3 is made up of 14 amino acids. V lost 5 bases and J lost 4, with 14 bases in between. The CDR3 bases are TGTGCCAGCAGTATGGGGGGCTCCCTAGAGACCCAGTACTTC. This codes for CASSMGGSLETQYF. The full variable domain, its missing parts supplied by reference TRBV28 and TRBJ2-5, is DVKVTQSSRYLVKRTGEKVFLECVQDMDHENMFWYRQDPGLGLRLIYFSYDVKMKEKGDIPEGYSVSREKKERFSLILESASTNQTSMYLCASSMGGSLETQYFGPGTRLLVL.

J is TRBJ1-2 and V is TRBV19; D unclear. Germline V gene data show CDR1 as LNHDA and CDR2 as SQIVND (reference sequence). The CDR3 consists of 12 residues. Trimming pared 4 bases from V and 6 bases from J, leaving 9 bases between. The CDR3 sequence: CASSTGFDGYTF. For the CDR3, the DNA is TGTGCCAGTAGTACCGGGTTCGATGGCTACACCTTC.

J is TRBJ2-1 and V is TRBV6-4; 9 positions agree with TRBD2. CDR3 length: 15 amino acids. V dropped 4 bases and J dropped 3; count of bases not matched to a gene: 4. Looked up from germline, CDR1 is MRHNA and CDR2 is SNTAGT. CDR3 in DNA: TGTGCCAGCAGTGGAGTAGCGGGGGTCTACAATGAGCAGTTCTTC. Residues: CASSGVAGVYNEQFF.

The rearrangement joins TRBV28 to TRBJ1-2, with a weak D call TRBD1 (6 bases). CDR1 and CDR2 from the germline V gene are MDHEN and SYDVKM. V was clipped by 8 bases and J by 7 bases, with 20 bases between them. There are 14 residues in the CDR3. CDR3 in amino acids: CASLSQGRGSGYTF. CDR3 bases: TGTGCCAGCCTCAGCCAGGGCAGGGGTTCTGGCTACACCTTC.

The V gene is TRBV5-1, the J gene TRBJ1-5, with D hard to call. The CDR3 length is 13 residues. CDR1 is SGHRS and CDR2 is YFSETQ in the germline V gene. Trimming shortened V by 0 bases and J by 9 bases, and 10 bases separated the two germline ends. The CDR3 is CASSLGSSWPQHF. The CDR3 coding sequence is TGCGCCAGCAGCTTGGGCTCTTCGTGGCCCCAGCATTTT.

V is TRBV28 and J is TRBJ2-7; the D gene is possibly TRBD1 (6 bases). The CDR3 is 15 amino acids. Germline lookup yields CDR1 MDHEN and CDR2 SYDVKM. V dropped 6 bases and J dropped 3 bases, with 18 bases sitting between them. For the CDR3, the DNA is TGTGCCAGCAGCCAAGGTGGGGGCGCAAACTACGAGCAGTACGTC. Its translation: CASSQGGGANYEQYV.

The V and J genes are TRBV20-1 and TRBJ2-7; 8 nucleotides align to TRBD1. Trimming removed 1 base from V and 7 bases from J; junction bases left unmatched: 0. This CDR3 spans 11 amino acids. Germline V gene data show CDR1 as DFQATT and CDR2 as SNEGSKA (reference sequence). CDR3 sequence (DNA): TGCAGTGCTAGAGGACAGGGGGAGCAGTACTTC. Protein product: CSARGQGEQYF.

The V gene is TRBV5-1, the J gene TRBJ1-2; TRBD1 aligns across 7 bases. Losses at the gene ends were 4 bases for V and 3 bases for J; bases not matched to a gene: 6. The CDR3 is 14 residues long. Germline V gives CDR1 SGHRS, CDR2 YFSETQ. As DNA, the CDR3 is TGCGCCAGCAGCGTGACAGGGTCCTACTATGGCTACACCTTC. It translates to CASSVTGSYYGYTF.

This chain connects TRBV20-1 to TRBJ2-5; 9 bases match TRBD1. Looked up from germline, CDR1 is DFQATT and CDR2 is SNEGSKA (reference sequence). This CDR3 region has 17 residues. The V segment lost 3 bases and the J segment 4 bases; nucleotides outside the gene matches: 15. CDR3 region: CSASFFQETGGAETQYF. In DNA form, the CDR3 reads TGCAGTGCTAGTTTCTTCCAGGAAACAGGGGGCGCAGAGACCCAGTACTTC.

By its share, this clone is large. The rearrangement uses TRBV27 and TRBJ1-6; D not resolved. V shed 8 bases and J shed 5 bases, with 10 bases lying between them. Germline CDR1 is MNHEY and CDR2 is SMNVEV (reference sequence). This CDR3 comprises 13 residues. CDR3 protein: CASGRAHNSPLHF. The CDR3 bases are TGTGCCAGCGGCCGGGCCCATAATTCACCCCTCCACTTT.